This TCR beta chain was observed in a study of cytomegalovirus exposure and HLA in healthy donors. Study overall: Around 80 million unique TCR sequences came from HLA-typed donors in an early release. Among the roughly 400 genotyped donors, around 81% were placed in the Caucasian-associated ancestry cluster.

Germline assignment: CDR1 LNHDA and CDR2 SQIVND (reference sequence). This CDR3 has 15 amino acids. V lost 3 bases to trimming and J lost 1 base; unmatched junction nucleotides: 4. General study findings and limits: As a later analysis showed, several of the most significant clusters appeared to be linked to common viral pathogens. Analyses of presence and absence presupposed an approximately uniform sequencing depth across donors.

This clone was seen a few times. The antigen remains undetermined. PCR was performed using 60 Vbeta and 13 Jbeta primers. TCRdb's table, derived via immunoSEQ multiplex PCR, lists solely in-frame clones and lacks some. Here the sample spans some 150,000 clones, roughly 76% being singletons. The clonotype comes from a woman aged 25 to 39 in good health and CMV-seronegative. The chain uses TRBV19 and TRBJ2-5, with 8 bases lining up with TRBD2. The sequencing input was PBMCs. CDR3 in amino acids: CASSIAGGIQETQYF. The CDR3, as DNA: TGTGCCAGTAGTATTGCGGGAGGAATCCAAGAGACCCAGTACTTC.